This TCR beta chain was found in a study of blood T cells in healthy people across ages. The study, taken as a whole, reports: Naive T cell percentage and TCR beta diversity correlated strongly.

Germline CDR1 reads MNHEY; CDR2 reads SVGAGI. CDR3 length: 14 amino acids. The V end lost 4 bases, the J end lost 4 bases, and 13 bases lay between the germline ends. Isolated per sample were at least 6 million PBMCs. Total RNA extraction produced at least 5.5 micrograms (per sample) for the study. In the case of this clonotype: Its cognate antigen is unknown.

Primed by a sample-barcoded 5' primer and a J-beta primer mix, a second PCR proceeded for 7 to 11 cycles. A tag from a template-switch adaptor with 12 random nucleotides marked each cDNA molecule. TCRdb processed the 5' RACE reads anew with MiXCR; each CDR3 protein has one entry. The repertoire includes some 900,000 distinct CDR3 sequences, 40% to 60% of them detected once, and about an eighth sits in the top ten. This chain joins TRBV6-5 and TRBJ2-5, with TRBD2 as a possible D gene (5 bases). This receptor was identified in a young man in good health. The specimen was blood. The CDR3 DNA reads as TGTGCCAGCAGTTTCCTACTAGGCAGAGAGACCCAGTACTTC. It is translated as CASSFLLGRETQYF.